This T cell receptor beta chain was profiled in a study of T cells in Graves' hyperthyroidism and ophthalmopathy. Points on this clonotype: Its target is unknown.

The investigators amplified TCR beta CDR3 regions from RNA transcripts. The HTBI primer set drove a first-round RT-PCR of the TCR CDR3. TCRdb reprocessed the multiplex PCR reads via MiXCR and lists one record per CDR3 protein. This table has 530,000 or so distinct CDR3 sequences, about 43% appearing once. V trimming: 8 bases; J trimming: 2 bases; junction bases outside the gene matches: 7. The CDR3 contains 14 residues. The germline CDR1 and CDR2 sequences are SGHNT and YENEEA. Patients were aged 18 to 65, had disease duration under 2 months, and had newly diagnosed hyperthyroidism. Study-wide points: Before onset, ophthalmopathy was predicted by the model a median 6.5 months earlier. Within blood appeared most thyroid clonotypes that had expanded above 0.001. Ophthalmopathy cases were set apart from stable hyperthyroidism by a 13 V-J model.

Sequenced: peripheral blood or thyroid tissue (not recorded which). This TCR was sampled from a woman aged 18 to 35 with Graves' hyperthyroidism. The chain is built from TRBV11-3 and TRBJ2-7; 9 bases map to TRBD2. CDR3: CASGSTSGPYEQYF. The CDR3 DNA reads as TGTGCCAGCGGATCGACTAGCGGCCCCTACGAGCAGTACTTC.